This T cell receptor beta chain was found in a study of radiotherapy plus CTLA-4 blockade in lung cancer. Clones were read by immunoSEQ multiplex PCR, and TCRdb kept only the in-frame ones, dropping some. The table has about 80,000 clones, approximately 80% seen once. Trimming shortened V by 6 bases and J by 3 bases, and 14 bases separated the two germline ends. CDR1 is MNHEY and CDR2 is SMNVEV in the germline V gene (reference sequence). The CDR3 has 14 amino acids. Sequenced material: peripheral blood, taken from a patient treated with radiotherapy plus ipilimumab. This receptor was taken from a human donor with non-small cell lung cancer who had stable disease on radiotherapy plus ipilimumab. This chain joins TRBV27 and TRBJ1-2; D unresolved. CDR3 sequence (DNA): TGTGCCAGCAGCCGGGAACCGATAGACTATGGCTACACCTTC. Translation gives CASSREPIDYGYTF.